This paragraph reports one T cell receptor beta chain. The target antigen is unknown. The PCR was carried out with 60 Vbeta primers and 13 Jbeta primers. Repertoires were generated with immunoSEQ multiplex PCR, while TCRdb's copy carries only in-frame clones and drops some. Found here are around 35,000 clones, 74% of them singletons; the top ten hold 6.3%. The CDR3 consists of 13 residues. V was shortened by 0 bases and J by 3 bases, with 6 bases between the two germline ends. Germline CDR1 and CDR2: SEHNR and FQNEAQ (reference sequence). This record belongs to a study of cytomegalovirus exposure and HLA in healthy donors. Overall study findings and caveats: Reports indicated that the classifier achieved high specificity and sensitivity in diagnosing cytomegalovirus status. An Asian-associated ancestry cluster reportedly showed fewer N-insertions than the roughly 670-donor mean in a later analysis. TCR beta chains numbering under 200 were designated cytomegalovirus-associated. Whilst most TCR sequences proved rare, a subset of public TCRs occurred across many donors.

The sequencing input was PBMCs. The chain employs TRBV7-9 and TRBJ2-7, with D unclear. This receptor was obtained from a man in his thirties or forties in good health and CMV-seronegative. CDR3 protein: CASSLAQNYEQYF. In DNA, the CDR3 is TGTGCCAGCAGCTTAGCACAGAACTACGAGCAGTACTTC.